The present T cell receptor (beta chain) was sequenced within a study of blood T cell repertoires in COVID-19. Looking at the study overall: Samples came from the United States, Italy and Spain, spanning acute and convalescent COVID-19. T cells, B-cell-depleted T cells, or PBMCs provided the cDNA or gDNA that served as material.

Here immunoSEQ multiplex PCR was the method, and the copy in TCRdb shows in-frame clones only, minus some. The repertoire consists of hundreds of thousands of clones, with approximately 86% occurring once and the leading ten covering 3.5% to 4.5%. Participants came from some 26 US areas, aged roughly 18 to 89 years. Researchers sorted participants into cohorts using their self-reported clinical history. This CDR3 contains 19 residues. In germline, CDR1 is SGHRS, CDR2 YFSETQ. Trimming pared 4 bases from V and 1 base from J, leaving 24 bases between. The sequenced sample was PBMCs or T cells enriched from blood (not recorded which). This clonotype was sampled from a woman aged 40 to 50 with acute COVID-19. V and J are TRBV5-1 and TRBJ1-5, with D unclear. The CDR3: CASSPPWVERPESNQPQHF. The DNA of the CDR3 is TGCGCCAGCAGCCCACCATGGGTTGAGCGCCCAGAGAGCAATCAGCCCCAGCATTTT.